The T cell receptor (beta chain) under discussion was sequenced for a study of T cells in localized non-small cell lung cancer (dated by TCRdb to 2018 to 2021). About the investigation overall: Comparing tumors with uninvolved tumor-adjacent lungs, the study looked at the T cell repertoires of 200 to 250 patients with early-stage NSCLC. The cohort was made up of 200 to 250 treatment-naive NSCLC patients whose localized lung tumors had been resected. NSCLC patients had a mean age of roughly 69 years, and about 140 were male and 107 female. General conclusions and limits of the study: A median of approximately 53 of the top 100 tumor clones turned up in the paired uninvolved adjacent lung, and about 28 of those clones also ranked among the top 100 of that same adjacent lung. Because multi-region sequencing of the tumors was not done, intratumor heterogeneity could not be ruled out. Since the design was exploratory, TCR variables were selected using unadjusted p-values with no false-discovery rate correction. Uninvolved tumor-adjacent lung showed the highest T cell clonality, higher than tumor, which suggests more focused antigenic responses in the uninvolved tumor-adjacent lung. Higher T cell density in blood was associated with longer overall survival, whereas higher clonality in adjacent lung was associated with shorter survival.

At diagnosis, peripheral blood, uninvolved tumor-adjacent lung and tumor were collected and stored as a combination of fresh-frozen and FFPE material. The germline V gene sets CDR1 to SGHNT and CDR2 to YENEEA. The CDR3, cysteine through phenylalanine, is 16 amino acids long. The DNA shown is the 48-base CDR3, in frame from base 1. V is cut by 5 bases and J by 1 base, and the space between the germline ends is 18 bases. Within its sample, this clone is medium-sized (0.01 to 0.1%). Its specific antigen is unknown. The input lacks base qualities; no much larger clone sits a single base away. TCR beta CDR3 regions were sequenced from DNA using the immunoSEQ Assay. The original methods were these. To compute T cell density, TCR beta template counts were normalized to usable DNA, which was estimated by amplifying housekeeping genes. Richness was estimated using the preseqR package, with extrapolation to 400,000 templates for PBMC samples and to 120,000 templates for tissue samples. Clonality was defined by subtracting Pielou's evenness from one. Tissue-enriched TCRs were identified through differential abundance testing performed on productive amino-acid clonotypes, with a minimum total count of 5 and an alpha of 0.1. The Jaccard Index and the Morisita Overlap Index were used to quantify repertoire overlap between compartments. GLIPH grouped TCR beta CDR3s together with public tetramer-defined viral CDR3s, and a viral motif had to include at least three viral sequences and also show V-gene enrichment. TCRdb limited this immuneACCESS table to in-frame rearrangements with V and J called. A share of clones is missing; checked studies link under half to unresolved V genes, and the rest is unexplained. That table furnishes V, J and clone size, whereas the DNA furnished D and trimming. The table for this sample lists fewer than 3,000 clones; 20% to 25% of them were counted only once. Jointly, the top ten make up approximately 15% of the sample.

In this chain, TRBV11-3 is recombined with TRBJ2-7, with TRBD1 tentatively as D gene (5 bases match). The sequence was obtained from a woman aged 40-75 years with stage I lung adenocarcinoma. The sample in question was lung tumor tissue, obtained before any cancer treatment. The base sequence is TGTGCCAGCAGCCAGCAGGGTCCCGGCGCTTCCTACGAGCAGTACTTC. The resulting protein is CASSQQGPGASYEQYF.